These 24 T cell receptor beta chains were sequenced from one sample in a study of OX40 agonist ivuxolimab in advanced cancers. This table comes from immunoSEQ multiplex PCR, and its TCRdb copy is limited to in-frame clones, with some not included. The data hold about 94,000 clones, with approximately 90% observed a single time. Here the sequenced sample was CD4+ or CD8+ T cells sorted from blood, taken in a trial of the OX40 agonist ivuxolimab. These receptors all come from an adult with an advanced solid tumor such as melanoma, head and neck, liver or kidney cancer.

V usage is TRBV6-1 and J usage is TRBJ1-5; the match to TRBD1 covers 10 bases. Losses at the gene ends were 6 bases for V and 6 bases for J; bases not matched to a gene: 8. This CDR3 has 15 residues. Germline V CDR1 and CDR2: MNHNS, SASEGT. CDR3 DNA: TGTGCCAGCAGCACTGGGACAGGGGTACGTCAGCCCCAGCATTTT. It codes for CASSTGTGVRQPQHF.

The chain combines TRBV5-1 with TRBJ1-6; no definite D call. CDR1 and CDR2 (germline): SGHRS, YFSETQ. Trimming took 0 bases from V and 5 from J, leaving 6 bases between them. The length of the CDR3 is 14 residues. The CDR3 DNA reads TGCGCCAGCAGCTTGGATGTGGATAATTCACCCCTCCACTTT. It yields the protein CASSLDVDNSPLHF.

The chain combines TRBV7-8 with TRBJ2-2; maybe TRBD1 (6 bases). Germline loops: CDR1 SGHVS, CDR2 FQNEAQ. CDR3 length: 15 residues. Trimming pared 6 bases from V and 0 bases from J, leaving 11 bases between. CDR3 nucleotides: TGTGCCAGCAGACCGTACAGGGCGAACACCGGGGAGCTGTTTTTT. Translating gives CASRPYRANTGELFF.

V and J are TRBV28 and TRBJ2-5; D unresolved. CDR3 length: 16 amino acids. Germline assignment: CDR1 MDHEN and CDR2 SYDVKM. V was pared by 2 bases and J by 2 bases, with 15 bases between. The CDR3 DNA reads TGTGCCAGCAGTTTAAGGCCTGCGGTCATACAAGAGACCCAGTACTTC. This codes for CASSLRPAVIQETQYF.

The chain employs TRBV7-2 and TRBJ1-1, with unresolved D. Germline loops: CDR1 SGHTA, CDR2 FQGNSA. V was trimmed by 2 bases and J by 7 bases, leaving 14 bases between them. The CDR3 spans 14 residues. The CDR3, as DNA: TGTGCCAGCAGCTTAAGCGGTACGCGGATTGAAGCTTTCTTT. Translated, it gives CASSLSGTRIEAFF.

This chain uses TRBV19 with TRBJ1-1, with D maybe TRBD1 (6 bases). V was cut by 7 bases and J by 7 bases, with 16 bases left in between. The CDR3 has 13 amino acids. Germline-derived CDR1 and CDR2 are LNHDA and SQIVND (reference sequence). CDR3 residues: CASTPRGSLEAFF. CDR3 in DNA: TGTGCCAGTACCCCCAGGGGCAGCCTTGAAGCTTTCTTT.

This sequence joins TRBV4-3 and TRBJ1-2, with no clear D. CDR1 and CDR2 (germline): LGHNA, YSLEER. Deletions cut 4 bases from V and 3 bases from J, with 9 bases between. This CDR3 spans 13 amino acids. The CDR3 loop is CASSPRGDYGYTF. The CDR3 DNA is TGCGCCAGCAGCCCTCGTGGCGACTATGGCTACACCTTC.

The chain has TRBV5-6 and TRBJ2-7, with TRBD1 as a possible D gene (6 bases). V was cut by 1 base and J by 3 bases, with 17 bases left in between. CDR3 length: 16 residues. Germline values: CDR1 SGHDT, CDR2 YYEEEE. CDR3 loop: CASSLWPTGFFYEQYF. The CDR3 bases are TGTGCCAGCAGCTTGTGGCCTACAGGGTTCTTCTACGAGCAGTACTTC.

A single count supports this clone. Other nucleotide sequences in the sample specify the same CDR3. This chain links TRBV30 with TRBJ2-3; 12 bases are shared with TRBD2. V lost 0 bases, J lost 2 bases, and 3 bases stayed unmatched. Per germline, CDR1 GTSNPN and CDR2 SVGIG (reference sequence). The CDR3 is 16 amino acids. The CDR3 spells CAWSVRTSGNTDTQYF. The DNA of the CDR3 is TGTGCCTGGAGTGTTCGGACTAGCGGGAACACAGATACGCAGTATTTT.

The CDR3 loop reads CASSYDSTTTQYF. CDR3 coding DNA: TGTGCCAGCAGTTACGACTCCACGACCACCCAGTACTTC. The chain couples TRBV6-4 to TRBJ2-5, with D hard to call. CDR1 and CDR2 (germline): MRHNA, SNTAGT. The germline V and J ends were trimmed by 5 bases and 8 bases, with 15 bases remaining between them. This CDR3 region has 13 residues.

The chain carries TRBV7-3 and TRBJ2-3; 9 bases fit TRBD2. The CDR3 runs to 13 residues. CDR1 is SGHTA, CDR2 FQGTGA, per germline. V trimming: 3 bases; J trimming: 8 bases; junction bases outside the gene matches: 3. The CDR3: CASSFGSGGTQYF. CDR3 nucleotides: TGTGCCAGCAGCTTTGGTAGCGGGGGTACGCAGTATTTT.

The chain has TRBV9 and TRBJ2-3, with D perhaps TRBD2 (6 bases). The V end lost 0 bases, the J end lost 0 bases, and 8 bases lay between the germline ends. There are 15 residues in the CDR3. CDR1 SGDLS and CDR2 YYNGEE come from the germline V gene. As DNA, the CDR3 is TGTGCCAGCAGCGTAGCTGGGACTAGCACAGATACGCAGTATTTT. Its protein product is CASSVAGTSTDTQYF.

CDR3 in DNA: TGCAGCGGTACACTGAATGAAAAACTGTTTTTT. Translating gives CSGTLNEKLFF. V gene TRBV29-1 combines with J gene TRBJ1-4; no definite D call. The V gene's germline CDR1 is SQVTM and CDR2 ANQGSEA. The CDR3 runs 11 residues. V lost 7 bases, J lost 5 bases, and 8 bases lay in between.

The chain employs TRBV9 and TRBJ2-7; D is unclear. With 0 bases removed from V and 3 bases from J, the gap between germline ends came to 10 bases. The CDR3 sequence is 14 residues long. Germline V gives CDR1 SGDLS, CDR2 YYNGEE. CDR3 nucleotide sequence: TGTGCCAGCAGCGTAGCTTTGGCTAGCTACGAGCAGTACTTC. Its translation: CASSVALASYEQYF.

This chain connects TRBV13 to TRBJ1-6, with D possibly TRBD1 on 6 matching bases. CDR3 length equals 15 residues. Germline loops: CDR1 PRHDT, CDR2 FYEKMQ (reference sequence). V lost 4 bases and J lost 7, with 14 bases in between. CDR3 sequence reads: CASSSQGTRNSPLHF. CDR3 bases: TGTGCCAGCAGCTCACAGGGAACCAGGAATTCACCCCTCCACTTT. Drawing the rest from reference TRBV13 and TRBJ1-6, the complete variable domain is AAGVIQSPRHLIKEKRETATLKCYPIPRHDTVYWYQQGPGQDPQFLISFYEKMQSDKGSIPDRFSAQQFSDYHSELNMSSLELGDSALYFCASSSQGTRNSPLHFGNGTRLTVT.

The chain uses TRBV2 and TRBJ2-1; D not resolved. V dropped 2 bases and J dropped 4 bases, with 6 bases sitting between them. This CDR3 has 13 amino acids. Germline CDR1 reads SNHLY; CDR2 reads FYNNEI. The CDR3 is CASSERRYNEQFF. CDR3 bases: TGTGCCAGCAGTGAAAGGCGGTACAATGAGCAGTTCTTC. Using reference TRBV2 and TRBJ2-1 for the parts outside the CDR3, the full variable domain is EPEVTQTPSHQVTQMGQEVILRCVPISNHLYFYWYRQILGQKVEFLVSFYNNEISEKSEIFDDQFSVERPDGSNFTLKIRSTKLEDSAMYFCASSERRYNEQFFGPGTRLTVL.

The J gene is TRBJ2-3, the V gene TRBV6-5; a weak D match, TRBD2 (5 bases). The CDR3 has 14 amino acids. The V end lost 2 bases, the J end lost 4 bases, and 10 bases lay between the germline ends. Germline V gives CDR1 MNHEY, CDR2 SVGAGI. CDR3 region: CASSYRVRADTQYF. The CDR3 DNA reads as TGTGCCAGCAGTTACAGGGTGAGGGCAGATACGCAGTATTTT.

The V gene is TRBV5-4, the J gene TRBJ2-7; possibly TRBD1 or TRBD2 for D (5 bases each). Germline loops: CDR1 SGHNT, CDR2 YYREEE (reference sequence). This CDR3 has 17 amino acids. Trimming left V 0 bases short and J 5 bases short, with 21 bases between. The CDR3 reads CASSLGVGARGLNEQYF. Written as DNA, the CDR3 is TGTGCCAGCAGCTTGGGGGTAGGAGCGAGGGGTTTAAACGAGCAGTACTTC.

CDR3 protein: CAWSPLAANQPQHF. The CDR3 region has the DNA TGTGCCTGGAGTCCCCTGGCAGCCAATCAGCCCCAGCATTTT. This sequence joins TRBV30 and TRBJ1-5; no clear D. This CDR3 region has 14 residues. The germline V gene encodes CDR1 GTSNPN and CDR2 SVGIG (reference sequence). The ends were cut back, 2 bases at V and 3 bases at J, with 11 bases in the middle.

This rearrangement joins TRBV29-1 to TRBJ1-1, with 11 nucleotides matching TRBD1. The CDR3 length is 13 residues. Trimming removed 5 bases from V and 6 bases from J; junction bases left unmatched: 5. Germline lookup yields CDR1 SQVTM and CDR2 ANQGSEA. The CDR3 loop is CSVPGTGGAEAFF. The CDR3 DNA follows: TGCAGCGTTCCCGGGACAGGGGGGGCTGAAGCTTTCTTT.

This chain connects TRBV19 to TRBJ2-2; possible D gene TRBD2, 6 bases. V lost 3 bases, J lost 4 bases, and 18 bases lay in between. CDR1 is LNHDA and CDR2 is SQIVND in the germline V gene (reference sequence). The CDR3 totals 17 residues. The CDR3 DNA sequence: TGTGCCAGTAGTATTGCTCGGAGGGAGGCGGGCACCGGGGAGCTGTTTTTT. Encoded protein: CASSIARREAGTGELFF. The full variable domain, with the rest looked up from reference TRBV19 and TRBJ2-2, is DGGITQSPKYLFRKEGQNVTLSCEQNLNHDAMYWYRQDPGQGLRLIYYSQIVNDFQKGDIAEGYSVSREKKESFPLTVTSAQKNPTAFYLCASSIARREAGTGELFFGEGSRLTVL.

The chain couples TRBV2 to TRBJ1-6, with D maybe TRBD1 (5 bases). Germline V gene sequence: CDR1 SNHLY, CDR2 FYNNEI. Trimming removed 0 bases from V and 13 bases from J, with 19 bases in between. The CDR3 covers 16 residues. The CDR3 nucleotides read TGTGCCAGCAGTGAAGCGTCACACTTCAGGGTGTCGCCCCTCCACTTT. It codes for CASSEASHFRVSPLHF.

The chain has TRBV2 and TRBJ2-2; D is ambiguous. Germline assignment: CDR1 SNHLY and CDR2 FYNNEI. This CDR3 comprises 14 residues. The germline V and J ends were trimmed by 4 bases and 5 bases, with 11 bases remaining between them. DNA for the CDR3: TGTGCCAGCAGTGTTGGATTCAATACCGGGGAGCTGTTTTTT. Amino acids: CASSVGFNTGELFF.

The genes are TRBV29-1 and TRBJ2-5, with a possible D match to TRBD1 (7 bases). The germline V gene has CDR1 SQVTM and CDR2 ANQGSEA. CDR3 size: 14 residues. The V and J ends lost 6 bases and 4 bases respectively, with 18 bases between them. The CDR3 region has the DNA TGCAGCGTCCAAGGGGGCGGGCGGGGAGAGACCCAGTACTTC. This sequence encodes CSVQGGGRGETQYF. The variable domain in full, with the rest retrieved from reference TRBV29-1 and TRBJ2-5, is SAVISQKPSRDICQRGTSLTIQCQVDSQVTMMFWYRQQPGQSLTLIATANQGSEATYESGFVIDKFPISRPNLTFSTLTVSNMSPEDSSIYLCSVQGGGRGETQYFGPGTRLLVL.